What follows is one T cell receptor beta chain and its context. The CDR3 length is 15 residues. CDR1 is MNHEY, CDR2 SMNVEV, per germline (reference sequence). Trimming shortened V by 3 bases and J by 6 bases, and 14 bases separated the two germline ends. The entry originates in a study of technical replicates of blood from a few donors. Using immunoSEQ multiplex PCR, the repertoire was profiled, and TCRdb retains in-frame clones only, with some absent. The profile shows 80,000 to 85,000 clones, 75% to 90% of them singletons. The sample was T cells isolated from PBMCs. V and J are TRBV27 and TRBJ2-2; no clear D gene. This TCR derives from a human donor in good health. The CDR3 here is CASSFSAGPAGELFF. The CDR3 DNA is TGTGCCAGCAGTTTTTCCGCAGGTCCTGCCGGGGAGCTGTTTTTT.